This T cell receptor (beta chain) was recorded in a study of T-cell reconstitution after alpha-beta-depleted transplantation in children. Regarding the study as a whole: Several hundred graft clones that had expanded were reportedly the source of alpha-beta T cells about two months after transplant. Most T-cell counts and diversity one year after the transplant came from T cells that were newly produced.

Preparation of the TCRbeta library used unique molecular identifiers. TCRdb passed the PCR reads through MiXCR, listing each CDR3 protein once. In the table there are 750,000 to 950,000 distinct CDR3 sequences, roughly 15% of which are singletons. Germline V gene data show CDR1 as SGHRS and CDR2 as YFSETQ. The CDR3 has 14 residues. The V end was cut by 4 bases, the J end by 2 bases, with 11 bases between. This clonotype was seen repeatedly, ten times or more. The antigen remains unidentified. The TCR comes from a male patient aged 10 to 17 who had a stem cell transplant for acute lymphoblastic leukemia, so the T cells may come from the graft donor. Sequenced here: PBMCs, mostly from graft donor cells, sampled 360 days after TCRalphabeta/CD19-depleted stem cell transplant. This chain uses TRBV5-1 with TRBJ2-3, with D possibly being TRBD2 (5 bases). The CDR3 here is CASSGSGFTDTQYF. Here the CDR3 DNA reads TGCGCCAGCAGCGGGAGCGGTTTCACAGATACGCAGTATTTT.